This T cell receptor beta chain was identified during a study of OX40 agonist ivuxolimab in advanced cancers. Whole-study context: The study enrolled dose-escalation patients with hepatocellular carcinoma, melanoma, renal cell or head and neck cancer.

V was clipped by 2 bases and J by 7 bases, with 6 bases between them. The germline V gene has CDR1 MRHNA and CDR2 SNTAGT. CDR3 length: 12 amino acids. Repertoires were generated with immunoSEQ multiplex PCR, while TCRdb's copy carries only in-frame clones and drops some. The top ten clones hold 20% to 30% of a sample with around 26,000 clones, about 80% of them seen once. Specimen: CD4+ or CD8+ T cells sorted from blood, collected in a trial of the OX40 agonist ivuxolimab. The receptor was derived from an adult with an advanced solid tumor such as melanoma, head and neck, liver or kidney cancer. This rearrangement joins TRBV6-4 to TRBJ2-1, with D possibly being TRBD1 (6 bases). The DNA of the CDR3 is TGTGCCAGCAGTGACCAGGGGAATGAGCAGTTCTTC. Its protein product is CASSDQGNEQFF.